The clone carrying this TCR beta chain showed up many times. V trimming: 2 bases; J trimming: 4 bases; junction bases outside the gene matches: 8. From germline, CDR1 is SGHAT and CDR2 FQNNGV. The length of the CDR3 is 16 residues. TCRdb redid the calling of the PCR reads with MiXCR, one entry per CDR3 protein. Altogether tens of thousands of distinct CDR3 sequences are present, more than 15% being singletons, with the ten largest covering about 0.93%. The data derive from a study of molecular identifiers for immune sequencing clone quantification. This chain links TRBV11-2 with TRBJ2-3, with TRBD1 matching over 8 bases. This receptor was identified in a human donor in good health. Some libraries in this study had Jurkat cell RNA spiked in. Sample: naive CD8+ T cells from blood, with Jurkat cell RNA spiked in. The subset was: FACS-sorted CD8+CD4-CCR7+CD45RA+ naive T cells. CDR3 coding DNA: TGTGCCAGCAGCTTACTACACCCGACAGGGGCAGATACGCAGTATTTT. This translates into CASSLLHPTGADTQYF.